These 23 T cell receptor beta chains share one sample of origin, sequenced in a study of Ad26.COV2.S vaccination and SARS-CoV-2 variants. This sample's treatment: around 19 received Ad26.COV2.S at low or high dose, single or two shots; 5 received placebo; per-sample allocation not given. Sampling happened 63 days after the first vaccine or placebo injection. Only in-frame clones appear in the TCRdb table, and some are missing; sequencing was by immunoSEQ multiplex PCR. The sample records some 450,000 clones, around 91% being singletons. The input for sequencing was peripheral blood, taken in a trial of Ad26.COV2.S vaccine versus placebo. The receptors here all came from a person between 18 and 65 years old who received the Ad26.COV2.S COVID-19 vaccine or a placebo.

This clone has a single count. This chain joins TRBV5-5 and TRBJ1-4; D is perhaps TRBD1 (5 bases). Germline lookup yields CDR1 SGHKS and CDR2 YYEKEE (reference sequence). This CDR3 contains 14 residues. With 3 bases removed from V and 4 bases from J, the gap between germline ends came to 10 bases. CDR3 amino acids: CASSSGGDNEKLFF. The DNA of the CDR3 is TGTGCCAGCAGCTCTGGGGGGGATAATGAAAAACTGTTTTTT.

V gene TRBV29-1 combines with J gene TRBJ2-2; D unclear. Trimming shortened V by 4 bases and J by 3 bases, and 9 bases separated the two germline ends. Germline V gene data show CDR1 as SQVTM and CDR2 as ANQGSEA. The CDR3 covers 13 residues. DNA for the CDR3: TGCAGCGTTGGAAGAAGAGACACCGGGGAGCTGTTTTTT. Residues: CSVGRRDTGELFF.

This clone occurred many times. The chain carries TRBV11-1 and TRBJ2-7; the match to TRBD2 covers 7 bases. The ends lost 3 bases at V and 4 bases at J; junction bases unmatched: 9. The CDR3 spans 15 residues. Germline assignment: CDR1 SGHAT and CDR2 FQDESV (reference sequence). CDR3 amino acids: CASSFGRGTRYEQYF. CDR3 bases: TGTGCCAGCAGCTTTGGGAGGGGTACGAGATACGAGCAGTACTTC.

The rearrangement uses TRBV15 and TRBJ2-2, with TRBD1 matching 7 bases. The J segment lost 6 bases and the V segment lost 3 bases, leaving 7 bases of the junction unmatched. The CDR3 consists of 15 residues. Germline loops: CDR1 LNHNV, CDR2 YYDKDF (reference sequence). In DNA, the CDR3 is TGTGCCACCAGCAGGGCACGGACAGGTTCCGGGGAGCTGTTTTTT. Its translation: CATSRARTGSGELFF.

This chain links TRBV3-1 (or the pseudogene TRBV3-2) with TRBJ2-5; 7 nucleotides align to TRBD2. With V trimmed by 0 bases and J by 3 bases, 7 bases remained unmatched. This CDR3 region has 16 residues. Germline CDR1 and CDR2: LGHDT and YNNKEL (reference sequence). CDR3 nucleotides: TGTGCCAGCAGCCAAGATCTATGGGACTACAAAGAGACCCAGTACTTC. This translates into CASSQDLWDYKETQYF.

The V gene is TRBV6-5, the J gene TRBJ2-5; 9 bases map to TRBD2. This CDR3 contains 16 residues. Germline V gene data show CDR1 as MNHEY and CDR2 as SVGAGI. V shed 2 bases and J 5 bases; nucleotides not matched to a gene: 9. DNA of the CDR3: TGTGCCAGCAGTTACAGAGCAGCGGGAGGCAGGGAGACCCAGTACTTC. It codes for CASSYRAAGGRETQYF.

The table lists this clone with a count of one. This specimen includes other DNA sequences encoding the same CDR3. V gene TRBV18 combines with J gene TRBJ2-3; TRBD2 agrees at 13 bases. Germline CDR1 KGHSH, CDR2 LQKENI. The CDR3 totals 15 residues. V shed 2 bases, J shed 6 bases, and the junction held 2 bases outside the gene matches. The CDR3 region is CASSPGLAGVDTQYF. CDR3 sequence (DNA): TGTGCCAGCTCACCAGGACTAGCGGGAGTTGATACGCAGTATTTT.

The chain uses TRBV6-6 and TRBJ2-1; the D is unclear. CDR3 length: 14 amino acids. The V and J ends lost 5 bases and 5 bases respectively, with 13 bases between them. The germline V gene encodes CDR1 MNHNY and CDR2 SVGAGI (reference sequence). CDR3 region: CASSRSGNNNEQFF. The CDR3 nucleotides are TGTGCCAGCAGTAGATCAGGCAACAACAATGAGCAGTTCTTC.

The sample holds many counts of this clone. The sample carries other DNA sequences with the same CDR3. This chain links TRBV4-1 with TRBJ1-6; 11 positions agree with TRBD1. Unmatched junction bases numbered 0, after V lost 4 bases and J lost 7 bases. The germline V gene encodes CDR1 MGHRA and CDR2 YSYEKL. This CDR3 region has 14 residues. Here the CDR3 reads CASSRDRGNSPLHF. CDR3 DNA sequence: TGCGCCAGCAGCCGGGACAGGGGGAATTCACCCCTCCACTTT.

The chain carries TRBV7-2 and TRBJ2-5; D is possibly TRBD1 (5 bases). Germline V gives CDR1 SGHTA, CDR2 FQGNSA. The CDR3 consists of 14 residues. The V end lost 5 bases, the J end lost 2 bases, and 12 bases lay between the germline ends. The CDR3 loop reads CASSPLRAQETQYF. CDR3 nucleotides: TGTGCCAGCAGCCCCCTCAGGGCTCAAGAGACCCAGTACTTC.

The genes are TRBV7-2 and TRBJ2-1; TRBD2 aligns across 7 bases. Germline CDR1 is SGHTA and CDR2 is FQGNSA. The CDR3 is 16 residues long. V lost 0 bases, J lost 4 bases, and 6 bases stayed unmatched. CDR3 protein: CASSLAGGPMYNEQFF. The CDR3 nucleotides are TGTGCCAGCAGCTTAGCGGGAGGGCCCATGTACAATGAGCAGTTCTTC.

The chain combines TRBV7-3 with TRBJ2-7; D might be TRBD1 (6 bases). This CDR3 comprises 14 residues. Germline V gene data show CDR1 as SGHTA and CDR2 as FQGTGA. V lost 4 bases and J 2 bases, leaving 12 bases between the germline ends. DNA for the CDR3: TGTGCCAGCAGCTCGATAGGACAGCCCTACGAGCAGTACTTC. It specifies CASSSIGQPYEQYF.

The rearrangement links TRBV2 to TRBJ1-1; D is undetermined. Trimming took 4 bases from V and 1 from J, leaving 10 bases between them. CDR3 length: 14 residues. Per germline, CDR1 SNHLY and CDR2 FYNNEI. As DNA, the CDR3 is TGTGCCAGCAGTGCTCTTTTGGCGAACACTGAAGCTTTCTTT. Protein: CASSALLANTEAFF.

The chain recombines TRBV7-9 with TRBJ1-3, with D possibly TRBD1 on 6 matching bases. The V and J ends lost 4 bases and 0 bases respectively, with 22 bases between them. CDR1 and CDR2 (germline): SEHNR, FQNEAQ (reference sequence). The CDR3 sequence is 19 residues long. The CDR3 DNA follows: TGTGCCAGCAGCTCACCCTCCGAGGAGGGGGTAAACTCTGGAAACACCATATATTTT. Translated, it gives CASSSPSEEGVNSGNTIYF.

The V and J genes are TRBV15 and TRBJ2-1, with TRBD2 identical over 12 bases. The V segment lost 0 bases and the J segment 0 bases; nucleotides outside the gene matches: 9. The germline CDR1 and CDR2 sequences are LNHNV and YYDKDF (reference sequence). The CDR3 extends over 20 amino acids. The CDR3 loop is CATSRDDGLAGLTSYNEQFF. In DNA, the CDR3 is TGTGCCACCAGCAGAGATGATGGACTAGCGGGATTAACCTCCTACAATGAGCAGTTCTTC. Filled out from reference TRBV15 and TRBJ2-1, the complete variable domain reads DAMVIQNPRYQVTQFGKPVTLSCSQTLNHNVMYWYQQKSSQAPKLLFHYYDKDFNNEADTPDNFQSRRPNTSFCFLDIRSPGLGDTAMYLCATSRDDGLAGLTSYNEQFFGPGTRLTVL.

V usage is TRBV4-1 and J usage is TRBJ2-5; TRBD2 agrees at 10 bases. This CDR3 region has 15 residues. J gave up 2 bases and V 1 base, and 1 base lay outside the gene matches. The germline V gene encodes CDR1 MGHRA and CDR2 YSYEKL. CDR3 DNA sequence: TGCGCCAGCAGCCAAGGGGGACTAGCGCAAGAGACCCAGTACTTC. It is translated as CASSQGGLAQETQYF.

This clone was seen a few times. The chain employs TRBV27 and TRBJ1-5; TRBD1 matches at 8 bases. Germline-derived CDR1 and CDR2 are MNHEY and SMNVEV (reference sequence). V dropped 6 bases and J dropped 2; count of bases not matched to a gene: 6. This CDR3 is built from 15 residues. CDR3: CASRAGGIGNQPQHF. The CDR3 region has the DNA TGTGCCAGCAGGGCAGGGGGCATCGGCAATCAGCCCCAGCATTTT.

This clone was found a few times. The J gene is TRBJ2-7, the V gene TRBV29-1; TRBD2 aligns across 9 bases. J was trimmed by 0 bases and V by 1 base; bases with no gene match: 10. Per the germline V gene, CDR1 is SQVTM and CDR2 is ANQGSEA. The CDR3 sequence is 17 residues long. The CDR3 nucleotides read TGCAGCGTTGAAGCTAGCGGGACCTCTCTAAGCTCCTACGAGCAGTACTTC. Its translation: CSVEASGTSLSSYEQYF.

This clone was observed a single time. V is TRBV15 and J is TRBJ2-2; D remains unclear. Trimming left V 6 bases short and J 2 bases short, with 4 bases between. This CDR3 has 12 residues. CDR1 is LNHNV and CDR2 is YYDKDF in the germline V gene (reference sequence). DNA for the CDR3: TGTGCCACCAGACTCAACACCGGGGAGCTGTTTTTT. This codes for CATRLNTGELFF.

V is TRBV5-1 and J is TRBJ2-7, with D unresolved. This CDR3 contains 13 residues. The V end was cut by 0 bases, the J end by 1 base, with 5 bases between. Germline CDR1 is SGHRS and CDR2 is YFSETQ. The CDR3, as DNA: TGCGCCAGCAGCTTGGCATATTCCTACGAGCAGTACTTC. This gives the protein CASSLAYSYEQYF.

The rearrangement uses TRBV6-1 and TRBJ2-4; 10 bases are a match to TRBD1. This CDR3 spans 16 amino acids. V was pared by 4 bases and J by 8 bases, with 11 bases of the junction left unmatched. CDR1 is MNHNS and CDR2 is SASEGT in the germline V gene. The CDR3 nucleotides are TGTGCCAGCAGTGCCCTTTCGGGACAGGGGTCAGACATTCAGTACTTC. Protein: CASSALSGQGSDIQYF.

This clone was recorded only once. The DNA for the CDR3 is TGTGCCAGCAGCTTGGCCGGGGGGTTCGGGGATACGCAGTATTTT. Encoded protein: CASSLAGGFGDTQYF. The gene calls are TRBV5-6 and TRBJ2-3, with 7 bases fitting TRBD2. There are 15 residues in the CDR3. V shed 0 bases, J shed 6 bases, and the junction held 7 bases outside the gene matches. CDR1 is SGHDT and CDR2 is YYEEEE in the germline V gene.

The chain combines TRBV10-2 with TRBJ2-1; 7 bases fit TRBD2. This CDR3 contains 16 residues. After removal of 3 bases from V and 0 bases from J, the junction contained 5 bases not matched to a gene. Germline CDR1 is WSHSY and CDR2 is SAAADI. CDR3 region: CASSEWDYSSYNEQFF. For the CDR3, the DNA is TGCGCCAGCAGTGAATGGGACTATAGCTCCTACAATGAGCAGTTCTTC.